This TCR beta chain was obtained from a study of blood T cells in healthy people across ages. A sample-barcoded 5' primer and a J-beta primer mix were used in a second PCR of roughly 6 to 11 cycles. TCRdb reprocessed the 5' RACE reads via MiXCR and lists one record per CDR3 protein. Among some 1.5 million distinct CDR3 sequences listed, 28% were seen once. J gave up 4 bases and V 6 bases, and 10 bases lay outside the gene matches. The CDR3 is 15 residues long. Germline CDR1 is MNHEY and CDR2 is SVGAGI. V gene TRBV6-5 combines with J gene TRBJ2-3; 7 positions agree with TRBD2. Sequencing used blood. This clonotype was obtained from a young woman in good health. The CDR3 loop is CASRRAGTPPDTQYF. As DNA, the CDR3 is TGTGCCAGCAGACGAGCGGGGACCCCCCCAGATACGCAGTATTTT.